This TCR beta chain was obtained from a study of blood T cell repertoires in COVID-19. V shed 0 bases and J shed 4 bases, with 7 bases lying between them. Germline values: CDR1 SGHTS, CDR2 YDEGEE. The CDR3 is 13 residues long. TCRdb's copy holds only in-frame clones and misses some; the assay was immunoSEQ multiplex PCR. In the table there are 200,000 to 250,000 clones, around 82% of which are singletons. The V call is TRBV5-8, the J call TRBJ1-1, with D possibly TRBD1 on 6 matching bases. Material for sequencing was PBMCs or T cells enriched from blood (not recorded which). This clonotype was obtained from a woman in her forties or fifties who had been exposed to COVID-19. This CDR3 reads CASSLGGRTEAFF. The CDR3 DNA reads as TGTGCCAGCAGCTTGGGGGGGCGCACTGAAGCTTTCTTT.